Listed below are T cell receptor beta chains from one sample, sequenced in a study of blood T cell repertoires in COVID-19. The method was immunoSEQ multiplex PCR; TCRdb's version includes in-frame clones alone and lacks a portion of them. In the table there are 100,000 to 150,000 clones, approximately 80% of which are singletons. Sequences were obtained from peripheral blood. The receptor source for this set is a woman aged 55 to 70 with acute or convalescent COVID-19. Each CDR3 is given with its conserved first and last residue. A D gene is named only where the DNA matches it firmly. Clone size is shown for a subset of rows, as once, few, many or a class of expanded clone.

D gene: .
V gene: TRBV6-5
J gene: TRBJ1-1
clone size: .
CDR3 DNA: TGTGCCAGCAGTTCCCTTGAGGGGAGGTTAGCTTTCTTT
CDR3 protein: CASSSLEGRLAFF

D gene: .
V gene: TRBV11-2
J gene: TRBJ2-2
clone size: .
CDR3 DNA: TGTGCCAGCAGCTCCTTGTCGAGCGGCCCTGGGGAGCTGTTTTTT
CDR3 protein: CASSSLSSGPGELFF

D gene: TRBD1
V gene: TRBV6-5
J gene: TRBJ1-2
clone size: .
CDR3 DNA: TGTGCCAGCGGGAAAGGGACAGGGGGCCACTATGGCTACACCTTC
CDR3 protein: CASGKGTGGHYGYTF

D gene: TRBD1
V gene: TRBV5-1
J gene: TRBJ1-2
clone size: .
CDR3 DNA: TGCGCCAGCAGCTTGGCCCCGGGACAGGTCTATGGCTACACCTTC
CDR3 protein: CASSLAPGQVYGYTF

D gene: TRBD1
V gene: TRBV29-1
J gene: TRBJ1-5
clone size: .
CDR3 DNA: TGCAGCGCCGGACAGGGACAGAATCAGCCCCAGCATTTT
CDR3 protein: CSAGQGQNQPQHF

D gene: .
V gene: TRBV5-4
J gene: TRBJ2-7
clone size: few
CDR3 DNA: TGTGCCAGCAGCCTTGGGACACTATCCTACGAGCAGTACTTC
CDR3 protein: CASSLGTLSYEQYF

D gene: .
V gene: TRBV19
J gene: TRBJ1-1
clone size: .
CDR3 DNA: TGTGCCAGTAGTACGTTGACTGAAATGAACACTGAAGCTTTCTTT
CDR3 protein: CASSTLTEMNTEAFF

D gene: .
V gene: TRBV2
J gene: TRBJ1-2
clone size: .
CDR3 DNA: TGTGCCAGCAGTGAAACAGTTAACTATGGCTACACCTTC
CDR3 protein: CASSETVNYGYTF

D gene: .
V gene: TRBV24-1
J gene: TRBJ2-1
clone size: .
CDR3 DNA: TGTGCCACCAGTGCCTGGACAGAGTTTGAGCAGTTCTTC
CDR3 protein: CATSAWTEFEQFF

D gene: TRBD1
V gene: TRBV2
J gene: TRBJ1-2
clone size: few
CDR3 DNA: TGTGCCAGCAGTGAGGGGACAGGGGAGGTCTATGGCTACACCTTC
CDR3 protein: CASSEGTGEVYGYTF

D gene: .
V gene: TRBV7-8
J gene: TRBJ1-1
clone size: .
CDR3 DNA: TGTGCCAGCAGCTTAGCGCAAACAGTCAACACTGAAGCTTTCTTT
CDR3 protein: CASSLAQTVNTEAFF

D gene: .
V gene: TRBV9
J gene: TRBJ2-1
clone size: .
CDR3 DNA: TGTGCCAGCAGCTTTCAACAGGGTGGCGAGCAGTTCTTC
CDR3 protein: CASSFQQGGEQFF

D gene: TRBD1
V gene: TRBV24-1
J gene: TRBJ1-2
clone size: .
CDR3 DNA: TGTGCCACCAGTGACCCGACAGGGACTCAGGGGGACTATGGCTACACCTTC
CDR3 protein: CATSDPTGTQGDYGYTF

D gene: .
V gene: TRBV6-6
J gene: TRBJ1-1
clone size: .
CDR3 DNA: TGTGCCAGCAGCTTCGGACCTCATCGGGGGAACACTGAAGCTTTCTTT
CDR3 protein: CASSFGPHRGNTEAFF

D gene: .
V gene: TRBV30
J gene: TRBJ1-3
clone size: few
CDR3 DNA: TGTGCCTGGAGTGCGGCAGGCTACCGCTCTGGAAACACCATATATTTT
CDR3 protein: CAWSAAGYRSGNTIYF

D gene: TRBD1
V gene: TRBV7-3
J gene: TRBJ1-5
clone size: .
CDR3 DNA: TGTGCCAGCAGCCGGGACAGGGACAATCAGCCCCAGCATTTT
CDR3 protein: CASSRDRDNQPQHF

D gene: .
V gene: TRBV30
J gene: TRBJ1-2
clone size: few
CDR3 DNA: TGTGCCTCGTCCCAGGCACGGCGTGCCTATGGCTACACCTTC
CDR3 protein: CASSQARRAYGYTF

D gene: .
V gene: TRBV6-6
J gene: TRBJ1-2
clone size: .
CDR3 DNA: TGTGCCAGCAGGGGGCCGTTCTATGGCTACACCTTC
CDR3 protein: CASRGPFYGYTF

D gene: .
V gene: TRBV21-1
J gene: TRBJ1-4
clone size: .
CDR3 DNA: TGTGCCAGCAGCAAAGAGGGGGGGGTAGATGAAAAACTGTTTTTT
CDR3 protein: CASSKEGGVDEKLFF

D gene: TRBD1
V gene: TRBV12-3/TRBV12-4
J gene: TRBJ2-1
clone size: .
CDR3 DNA: TGTGCCAGCATGGGACAGGGGGCAGCTGAGCAGTTCTTC
CDR3 protein: CASMGQGAAEQFF

D gene: TRBD1
V gene: TRBV5-1
J gene: TRBJ1-5
clone size: .
CDR3 DNA: TGCGCCAGCAAGGACAGGCCAGCGAGCAATCAGCCCCAGCATTTT
CDR3 protein: CASKDRPASNQPQHF

D gene: .
V gene: TRBV29-1
J gene: TRBJ2-2
clone size: .
CDR3 DNA: TGCAGCGTTGTTACAACCTACACCGGGGAGCTGTTTTTT
CDR3 protein: CSVVTTYTGELFF

D gene: .
V gene: TRBV19
J gene: TRBJ1-3
clone size: .
CDR3 DNA: TGTGCCAGTAGTTTCACCGGGTCTGGAAACACCATATATTTT
CDR3 protein: CASSFTGSGNTIYF

D gene: .
V gene: TRBV29-1
J gene: TRBJ1-1
clone size: many
CDR3 DNA: TGCAGCGTTGCCGACCAGGGGACTGAAGCTTTCTTT
CDR3 protein: CSVADQGTEAFF

D gene: .
V gene: TRBV24-1
J gene: TRBJ2-3
clone size: .
CDR3 DNA: TGTGCCACCAGTGACCGTCAGGGGACCCCAGATACGCAGTATTTT
CDR3 protein: CATSDRQGTPDTQYF

D gene: TRBD1
V gene: TRBV3-1/TRBV3-2
J gene: TRBJ1-2
clone size: .
CDR3 DNA: TGTGCCAGCAGCCACCTAGACAGGGGGCCGGGTGGCTACACCTTC
CDR3 protein: CASSHLDRGPGGYTF

D gene: TRBD1
V gene: TRBV15
J gene: TRBJ2-5
clone size: .
CDR3 DNA: TGTGCCACCAATAACAGGGGCGGCTTAGAGACCCAGTACTTC
CDR3 protein: CATNNRGGLETQYF

D gene: .
V gene: TRBV12-3/TRBV12-4
J gene: TRBJ2-5
clone size: .
CDR3 DNA: TGTGCCAGCAGTTTAGACGGGGAGACCCAGTACTTC
CDR3 protein: CASSLDGETQYF

D gene: TRBD2
V gene: TRBV5-8
J gene: TRBJ2-3
clone size: once
CDR3 DNA: TGTGCCAGCAGCATCGGACTAGCGGGGGGGCAAGATACGCAGTATTTT
CDR3 protein: CASSIGLAGGQDTQYF

D gene: TRBD1
V gene: TRBV11-2
J gene: TRBJ1-5
clone size: .
CDR3 DNA: TGTGCCAGCAGCACCAGGGGGAATCAGCCCCAGCATTTT
CDR3 protein: CASSTRGNQPQHF

D gene: TRBD2
V gene: TRBV15
J gene: TRBJ2-1
clone size: once
CDR3 DNA: TGTGCCACCAGCAGAGATAGCGGGGCCTACAATGAGCAGTTCTTC
CDR3 protein: CATSRDSGAYNEQFF

D gene: TRBD1
V gene: TRBV6-2/TRBV6-3
J gene: TRBJ1-1
clone size: .
CDR3 DNA: TGTGCCAGCAGCGGCGGGACAGGCGGAGCTTTCTTT
CDR3 protein: CASSGGTGGAFF

D gene: TRBD2
V gene: TRBV6-2/TRBV6-3
J gene: TRBJ2-1
clone size: .
CDR3 DNA: TGTGCCAGCAGACCTAGCGGGGGGGCCCACAATGAGCAGTTCTTC
CDR3 protein: CASRPSGGAHNEQFF

D gene: .
V gene: TRBV6-5
J gene: TRBJ2-7
clone size: .
CDR3 DNA: TGTGCCAGCAGTTTCGGAGACACCGGACAGTCCTACGAGCAGTACTTC
CDR3 protein: CASSFGDTGQSYEQYF

D gene: .
V gene: TRBV27
J gene: TRBJ1-6
clone size: .
CDR3 DNA: TGTGCCAGCAGTTTCGAAGGGGTCGGGTCACCCCTCCACTTT
CDR3 protein: CASSFEGVGSPLHF

D gene: .
V gene: TRBV11-2
J gene: TRBJ1-1
clone size: .
CDR3 DNA: TGTGCCAGCAGCTTAGACAGGGGTCCTGAAGCTTTCTTT
CDR3 protein: CASSLDRGPEAFF

D gene: .
V gene: TRBV12-3/TRBV12-4
J gene: TRBJ2-2
clone size: .
CDR3 DNA: TGTGCCAGCAGTTCTAGCTATATCGGGGAGCTGTTTTTT
CDR3 protein: CASSSSYIGELFF

D gene: .
V gene: TRBV5-1
J gene: TRBJ2-2
clone size: .
CDR3 DNA: TGCGCCAGCAGGGGTACTAGTGCCGGGGAGCTGTTTTTT
CDR3 protein: CASRGTSAGELFF

D gene: .
V gene: TRBV7-2
J gene: TRBJ2-5
clone size: .
CDR3 DNA: TGTGCCAGCAGCTTAGTGCCGGGGAAAGAGACCCAGTACTTC
CDR3 protein: CASSLVPGKETQYF

D gene: TRBD1
V gene: TRBV5-1
J gene: TRBJ2-2
clone size: .
CDR3 DNA: TGCGCCAGCAGCACCGGACAGGGGGCCGGGGAGCTGTTTTTT
CDR3 protein: CASSTGQGAGELFF

D gene: TRBD1
V gene: TRBV29-1
J gene: TRBJ1-1
clone size: .
CDR3 DNA: TGCAGCGTCGGACAGGGTCTGACTGAAGCTTTCTTT
CDR3 protein: CSVGQGLTEAFF

D gene: TRBD1
V gene: TRBV28
J gene: TRBJ1-2
clone size: once
CDR3 DNA: TGTGCCAGCACCCTAAACGTCGGGACAGGGGGTTATGGCTACACCTTC
CDR3 protein: CASTLNVGTGGYGYTF

D gene: .
V gene: TRBV11-2
J gene: TRBJ1-1
clone size: .
CDR3 DNA: TGTGCCAGCAGCTTAGATCGAGTGCGAACTGAAGCTTTCTTT
CDR3 protein: CASSLDRVRTEAFF

D gene: .
V gene: TRBV9
J gene: TRBJ1-5
clone size: few
CDR3 DNA: TGTGCCAGCCGAGGTACGGGCAATCAGCCCCAGCATTTT
CDR3 protein: CASRGTGNQPQHF

D gene: TRBD2
V gene: TRBV24-1
J gene: TRBJ2-5
clone size: .
CDR3 DNA: TGTGCCACCAGTGACGCGGGGTTGGGGGGGGATGTAATGGAGACCCAGTACTTC
CDR3 protein: CATSDAGLGGDVMETQYF

D gene: TRBD1
V gene: TRBV9
J gene: TRBJ1-5
clone size: .
CDR3 DNA: TGTGCCAGCAGCGACCGGGACAGGGATCAGCCCCAGCATTTT
CDR3 protein: CASSDRDRDQPQHF

D gene: TRBD1
V gene: TRBV15
J gene: TRBJ1-1
clone size: once
CDR3 DNA: TGTGCGACAGGGGAAGGCACTGAAGCTTTCTTT
CDR3 protein: CATGEGTEAFF

D gene: .
V gene: TRBV21-1
J gene: TRBJ1-6
clone size: .
CDR3 DNA: TGTGCCAGATCTCGTTCACCCCTCCACTTT
CDR3 protein: CARSRSPLHF

D gene: TRBD1
V gene: TRBV5-1
J gene: TRBJ1-4
clone size: .
CDR3 DNA: TGCGCCAGCAGCTGGACAGGACAAAATGAAAAACTGTTTTTT
CDR3 protein: CASSWTGQNEKLFF

D gene: TRBD1
V gene: TRBV11-3
J gene: TRBJ2-7
clone size: .
CDR3 DNA: TGTGCCAGCAGCAACCGGGACAGCTACGAGCAGTACTTC
CDR3 protein: CASSNRDSYEQYF

D gene: .
V gene: TRBV7-2
J gene: TRBJ1-1
clone size: few
CDR3 DNA: TGTGCCAGCAGCTCGTGGACAAAATCCGAAGCTTTCTTT
CDR3 protein: CASSSWTKSEAFF

D gene: .
V gene: TRBV10-1
J gene: TRBJ2-7
clone size: few
CDR3 DNA: TGCGCCAGCAGTGATGGAGGGGAAGAAGACGAGCAGTACTTC
CDR3 protein: CASSDGGEEDEQYF

D gene: .
V gene: TRBV5-6
J gene: TRBJ1-2
clone size: .
CDR3 DNA: TGTGCCAGCAGCTTGTACAGCGCGGGTGGCTACACCTTC
CDR3 protein: CASSLYSAGGYTF

D gene: .
V gene: TRBV6-5
J gene: TRBJ2-5
clone size: .
CDR3 DNA: TGTGCCAGAAATTGGCCCCGGGGGATCCCGGAGACCCAGTACTTC
CDR3 protein: CARNWPRGIPETQYF

D gene: .
V gene: TRBV5-4
J gene: TRBJ2-2
clone size: .
CDR3 DNA: TGTGCCAGCAGCCGTGGCGGCGACCGCACCGGGGAGCTGTTTTTT
CDR3 protein: CASSRGGDRTGELFF

D gene: .
V gene: TRBV24-1
J gene: TRBJ1-5
clone size: .
CDR3 DNA: TGTGCCACCAGTGATTACAGTACCAATCAGCCCCAGCATTTT
CDR3 protein: CATSDYSTNQPQHF

D gene: .
V gene: TRBV5-6
J gene: TRBJ1-2
clone size: .
CDR3 DNA: TGTGCCAGCAGCCTCGATTATTCGGGGGGCTACACCTTC
CDR3 protein: CASSLDYSGGYTF

D gene: .
V gene: TRBV6-5
J gene: TRBJ1-5
clone size: .
CDR3 DNA: TGTGCCAGCAGTTACGACAGGAATGGCAATCAGCCCCAGCATTTT
CDR3 protein: CASSYDRNGNQPQHF

D gene: TRBD1
V gene: TRBV5-1
J gene: TRBJ2-7
clone size: .
CDR3 DNA: TGCGCCACCCGCCCCGGGACAGGGGCCTACGAGCAGTACTTC
CDR3 protein: CATRPGTGAYEQYF

D gene: TRBD1
V gene: TRBV5-4
J gene: TRBJ2-2
clone size: .
CDR3 DNA: TGTGCCAGCAGCTTTAACAGGGGCAACACCGGGGAGCTGTTTTTT
CDR3 protein: CASSFNRGNTGELFF